These 24 T cell receptor beta chains were all obtained from the same sample, sequenced in a study of CD8+CD57+ T cells in acquired aplastic anemia. Profiling of TCR beta VDJ combinations and CDR3 sequences used genomic DNA as template. MiXCR, applied by TCRdb to the reads, yields one record per CDR3 protein. The table includes 400,000 to 500,000 distinct CDR3 sequences, under 80% detected once. Sequenced material: sorted CD4+, CD8+, or CD8+CD57+ T cells (not recorded which) from PBMCs. The receptors derive from a human donor in good health, serving as a control.

J is TRBJ2-3 and V is TRBV7-2; D ambiguous. CDR1 and CDR2 from the germline V gene are SGHTA and FQGNSA. The CDR3 length is 15 residues. V lost 0 bases and J lost 15, with 22 bases in between. CDR3 loop: CASSLASTLELFFYF. For the CDR3, the DNA is TGTGCCAGCAGCTTAGCGTCGACGTTGGAACTGTTTTTTTATTTT. Filled out from reference TRBV7-2 and TRBJ2-3, the complete variable domain reads GAGVSQSPSNKVTEKGKDVELRCDPISGHTALYWYRQSLGQGLEFLIYFQGNSAPDKSGLPSDRFSAERTGGSVSTLTIQRTQQEDSAVYLCASSLASTLELFFYFGPGTRLTVL.

This chain uses TRBV7-9 with TRBJ2-7; no clear D. V lost 5 bases and J 12 bases, leaving 23 bases between the germline ends. This CDR3 has 14 amino acids. CDR1 is SEHNR, CDR2 FQNEAQ, per germline (reference sequence). CDR3 sequence: CASSRDRADGETYF. CDR3 coding DNA: TGTGCCAGCAGCAGAGATCGGGCAGACGGCGAGACGTACTTC. Using reference TRBV7-9 and TRBJ2-7 for the parts outside the CDR3, the full variable domain is DTGVSQNPRHKITKRGQNVTFRCDPISEHNRLYWYRQTLGQGPEFLTYFQNEAQLEKSRLLSDRFSAERPKGSFSTLEIQRTEQGDSAMYLCASSRDRADGETYFGPGTRLTVT.

This clonotype has at least ten counts. The genes are TRBV7-6 and TRBJ1-4; perhaps TRBD1 as D (6 bases). The length of the CDR3 is 13 residues. V gave up 5 bases and J gave up 8 bases, with 12 bases separating them. Germline CDR1 and CDR2: SGHVS and FNYEAQ. CDR3 protein: CASSQPQGEKLFF. The CDR3 DNA is TGTGCCAGCAGCCAGCCCCAGGGGGAAAAACTGTTTTTT. The variable domain in full, with the rest retrieved from reference TRBV7-6 and TRBJ1-4, is GAGVSQSPRYKVTKRGQDVALRCDPISGHVSLYWYRQALGQGPEFLTYFNYEAQQDKSGLPNDRFSAERPEGSISTLTIQRTEQRDSAMYRCASSQPQGEKLFFGSGTQLSVL.

This sequence joins TRBV24-1 and TRBJ2-2; unclear D gene. Trimming cost V 9 bases and J 0 bases, with 7 bases left between them. The CDR3 has 13 residues. In germline, CDR1 is KGHDR, CDR2 SFDVKD. The CDR3 DNA reads TGTGCCACCGAGTGGTCGAACACCGGGGAGCTGTTTTTT. It specifies CATEWSNTGELFF.

For this clonotype: The conserved phenylalanine or tryptophan normally closing the CDR3 is absent here, so this likely arose from a read error. The DNA is omitted, as the CDR3 cannot be located on it reliably, and the CDR3 follows TCRdb's listing. The V gene is TRBV7-2, the J gene TRBJ2-7; the DNA was not used to check the table's D call, TRBD1. Germline-derived CDR1 and CDR2 are SGHTA and FQGNSA. The CDR3 adds up to 12 amino acids, both ends counted. The CDR3 loop reads CASSLGTGQNKI.

Turning to this clonotype: It is unclear where the CDR3 begins or ends on the DNA, so no DNA is shown, and the CDR3 is as TCRdb lists it. The CDR3 is CASNARGNSPLHFGNGRGETQYF. The chain uses TRBV6-2 or TRBV6-3 and TRBJ2-5; the table calls TRBD1, which could not be checked here. Germline V gives CDR1 MNHEY, CDR2 SVGEGT. The CDR3 numbers 23 amino acids, ends counted.

V gene TRBV7-2 combines with J gene TRBJ2-1; TRBD2 matches 7 bases. The CDR3 runs to 14 residues. V trimming: 6 bases; J trimming: 10 bases; junction bases outside the gene matches: 12. The V gene's germline CDR1 is SGHTA and CDR2 FQGNSA. CDR3 in amino acids: CASRLAGVGGEQFF. CDR3 DNA: TGTGCCAGCAGGTTGGCGGGGGTCGGGGGGGAGCAGTTCTTC.

This clonotype was observed at least ten times. J is TRBJ2-1 and V is TRBV14, with 9 nucleotides matching TRBD2. This CDR3 region has 15 residues. CDR1 and CDR2 from the germline V gene are SGHDN and FVKESK. Germline trimming cut 3 bases from V and 6 bases from J; bases unmatched to any gene: 6. The CDR3 bases are TGTGCCAGCAGCCATTTGGGACTAGCAGGCAATGAGCAGTTCTTC. It specifies CASSHLGLAGNEQFF. The full variable domain, with the rest looked up from reference TRBV14 and TRBJ2-1, is EAGVTQFPSHSVIEKGQTVTLRCDPISGHDNLYWYRRVMGKEIKFLLHFVKESKQDESGMPNNRFLAERTGGTYSTLKVQPAELEDSGVYFCASSHLGLAGNEQFFGPGTRLTVL.

As regards this clonotype: Compared with germline, one end of the junction differs, possibly owing to a read error. V gene TRBV7-3 combines with J gene TRBJ2-3, with D perhaps assigned TRBD1 or TRBD2 (5 bases each). Germline CDR1 SGHTA, CDR2 FQGTGA. This CDR3 comprises 14 residues. CDR3 in amino acids: CASSNEGNSPTHYF. CDR3 DNA sequence: TGTGCCAGCAGTAACGAGGGGAACTCACCTACGCACTATTTT. Full variable domain (outside the CDR3, taken from reference TRBV7-3 and TRBJ2-3): GAGVSQTPSNKVTEKGKYVELRCDPISGHTALYWYRQSLGQGPEFLIYFQGTGAADDSGLPNDRFFAVRPEGSVSTLKIQRTERGDSAVYLCASSNEGNSPTHYFGPGTRLTVL.

This rearrangement joins TRBV20-1 to TRBJ1-5; 7 positions match TRBD1. Germline trimming cut 5 bases from V and 3 bases from J; bases unmatched to any gene: 13. Looked up from germline, CDR1 is DFQATT and CDR2 is SNEGSKA (reference sequence). The CDR3 loop spans 16 amino acids. The CDR3 nucleotides are TGCAGTGCTCACCTACAGGGGACTGCGCCCAATCAGCCCCAGCATTTT. This encodes CSAHLQGTAPNQPQHF.

The V gene is TRBV7-8, the J gene TRBJ2-1; D uncertain. CDR1 is SGHVS and CDR2 is FQNEAQ in the germline V gene. V was shortened by 6 bases and J by 0 bases, with 12 bases between the two germline ends. This CDR3 comprises 15 residues. CDR3 protein: CASRALLTSYNEQFF. CDR3 DNA: TGTGCCAGCAGGGCGCTGCTCACCTCCTACAATGAGCAGTTCTTC.

In the case of this clonotype: The CDR3 ends on some other residue instead of the conserved phenylalanine or tryptophan, so this is likely a read error. No DNA is shown, since the ends of the CDR3 on it are uncertain; the CDR3 is the one TCRdb lists. The gene calls are TRBV7-2 and TRBJ2-7; TRBD1 reflects the table's D call only, with no check against the DNA. Germline V gene data show CDR1 as SGHTA and CDR2 as FQGNSA. The CDR3 contains 14 residues when both ends are counted. The chain's CDR3 is CASSLANGVGNSPL.

About this clonotype: The junction and the germline gene differ at one end; a read error may be behind it. The chain links TRBV7-7 to TRBJ2-1; D uncertain. This CDR3 is 13 amino acids long. Germline loops: CDR1 SSHAT, CDR2 FNYEAQ (reference sequence). CDR3 residues: CASSGRLTDEQHF. In nucleotides, the CDR3 is TGTGCCAGCAGCGGCCGGTTAACAGACGAGCAGCACTTC.

Details on this clonotype: This likely comes from a read error, as the CDR3 has no conserved phenylalanine or tryptophan at its end. It is unclear where the CDR3 begins or ends on the DNA, so no DNA is shown, and the CDR3 is as TCRdb lists it. This chain joins TRBV24-1 and TRBJ2-6; the DNA was not compared with TRBD1, the D call given in the table. Germline V gene data show CDR1 as KGHDR and CDR2 as SFDVKD. With termini counted, the CDR3 has 16 amino acids. CDR3 amino acids: CATSQETGASGYTFGS.

There are many counts of this clonotype. The chain is built from TRBV5-1 and TRBJ1-1; D remains unclear. The CDR3 runs 15 residues. Germline V gene data show CDR1 as SGHRS and CDR2 as YFSETQ. Trimming removed 0 bases from V and 3 bases from J, with 12 bases in between. CDR3 DNA: TGCGCCAGCAGCTTGGAATTGAGGCGGGACACTGAAGCTTTCTTT. Protein product: CASSLELRRDTEAFF.

This clonotype has at least ten counts. The V call is TRBV4-1, the J call TRBJ2-7; a possible D gene is TRBD2 (5 bases). From germline, CDR1 is MGHRA and CDR2 YSYEKL. This CDR3 comprises 15 residues. Trimming pared 2 bases from V and 7 bases from J, leaving 18 bases between. Here the CDR3 DNA reads TGCGCCAGCAGCCAACCGGGGTCCGGGCGTGGGGAGCAGTACTTC. This encodes CASSQPGSGRGEQYF.

This chain joins TRBV15 and TRBJ1-1; a possible D gene is TRBD1 (6 bases). CDR1 and CDR2 (germline): LNHNV, YYDKDF (reference sequence). CDR3 length: 15 amino acids. Trimming pared 3 bases from V and 4 bases from J, leaving 15 bases between. The CDR3 region is CATSSRRGFSTEAFF. The CDR3 DNA follows: TGTGCCACCAGCAGCCGCAGGGGTTTTAGCACTGAAGCTTTCTTT.

As to this clonotype: Germline is not matched at one junction end, which may reflect a read error. The rearrangement uses TRBV2 and TRBJ2-5; 7 nucleotides match TRBD1. CDR1 and CDR2 (germline): SNHLY, FYNNEI. The CDR3 has 16 residues. The CDR3 DNA reads as TGTGCCAGCAGCTTCAGGGGGACAGCGACCCAAGAGACCGAGTACTTC. It encodes CASSFRGTATQETEYF.

The chain carries TRBV10-3 and TRBJ2-2; D is undetermined. This CDR3 comprises 16 residues. The V end lost 0 bases, the J end lost 3 bases, and 11 bases lay between the germline ends. The V gene's germline CDR1 is ENHRY and CDR2 SYGVKD. The CDR3 DNA reads TGTGCCATCAGTGAGTCGGCCTCTAGGGACACCGGGGAGCTGTTTTTT. This encodes CAISESASRDTGELFF.

Notes on this clonotype: The CDR3 end shows no conserved phenylalanine or tryptophan, and so a read error is likely. The V gene is TRBV7-2, the J gene TRBJ1-1; D not resolved. V lost 6 bases to trimming and J lost 6 bases, with 11 bases between them. This CDR3 region has 12 residues. Germline V CDR1 and CDR2: SGHTA, FQGNSA. The CDR3 here is CASSRKRAEAFC. The CDR3 DNA follows: TGTGCCAGCAGTAGGAAGAGGGCTGAAGCTTTCTGT.

This clonotype was seen only once. The genes are TRBV19 and TRBJ2-5; a possible D gene is TRBD2 (5 bases). The CDR3 extends over 14 amino acids. V was cut by 9 bases and J by 5 bases, with 19 bases left in between. Germline V gives CDR1 LNHDA, CDR2 SQIVND (reference sequence). CDR3 sequence: CASSIQAVSETQYF. The CDR3 bases are TGTGCCAGCAGCATTCAAGCGGTGAGTGAGACCCAGTACTTC. Combining the CDR3 with reference TRBV19 and TRBJ2-5 gives the whole variable domain DGGITQSPKYLFRKEGQNVTLSCEQNLNHDAMYWYRQDPGQGLRLIYYSQIVNDFQKGDIAEGYSVSREKKESFPLTVTSAQKNPTAFYLCASSIQAVSETQYFGPGTRLLVL.

The chain employs TRBV20-1 and TRBJ2-5; TRBD1 agrees at 8 bases. Per germline, CDR1 DFQATT and CDR2 SNEGSKA (reference sequence). The CDR3 spans 12 residues. Trimming took 2 bases from V and 12 from J; bases not matched to a gene: 8. CDR3 protein: CSARRDRGGEYF. For the CDR3, the DNA is TGCAGTGCTAGACGTGACAGGGGAGGAGAGTACTTC.

Points on this clonotype: Given the absence of the conserved phenylalanine or tryptophan at the CDR3 end, a read error is likely. The DNA is left out, because the CDR3 cannot be placed on it with certainty; the CDR3 is given as TCRdb lists it. The V call is TRBV9, the J call TRBJ2-2; no check of the table's D call, TRBD2, against the DNA was made. The CDR3 is 13 residues long, ends included. CDR1 and CDR2 from the germline V gene are SGDLS and YYNGEE. The CDR3 here is CASSRTSGGARTV.

This clonotype was counted a few times. Its ends do not fully match the called genes, so a read error is possible. The rearrangement joins TRBV2 to TRBJ2-3, with D perhaps TRBD1 (7 bases). Germline V gene data show CDR1 as SNHLY and CDR2 as FYNNEI. There are 14 residues in the CDR3. The DNA for the CDR3 is TGTGCCACCAGCAGGGGGGCGGGGAAAGATACGCAGTATTTC. It yields the protein CATSRGAGKDTQYF.